This entry features one TCR beta chain sequence. A read error is likely, as this CDR3 ends without the conserved phenylalanine or tryptophan. Time point meaning: longitudinal time-point 3. This specimen comes from a study of neurological immune-mediated disorders. Via MiXCR, TCRdb re-called the 5' RACE reads, giving one row per CDR3 protein. The sample contains tens of thousands of distinct CDR3 sequences, more than 7% of which appear only once. The source of this sequence is a woman aged 40 to 50 in good health. Sample: PBMCs.

As DNA, the CDR3 is TGTGCCAGCAGCCGACCTACTCTCAGCCGCTCCAATAGCTATGGCTACACCATC. Its translation: CASSRPTLSRSNSYGYTI. The chain recombines TRBV6-5 with TRBJ1-2; no clear D. V was pared by 6 bases and J by 4 bases, with 27 bases between. The germline gives CDR1 MNHEY, CDR2 SVGAGI. This CDR3 region has 18 residues.